The table lists the clone carrying this T cell receptor (beta chain) with a few counts. The time point denotes: patch test 1, 2 weeks after DPC sensitization. Described treatment: therapeutic diphenylcyclopropenone sensitization with weekly scalp DPC. TCRdb reprocessed the RACE reads with MiXCR, giving one entry per CDR3 protein. This table holds around 190,000 distinct CDR3 sequences, approximately 20% found once. V trimming: 10 bases; J trimming: 4 bases; junction bases outside the gene matches: 9. The CDR3 is 14 residues long. The data are from a study of human T cells and chemical hapten exposure. The wider study: The study lasted roughly 26 weeks, and patients were dosed weekly with diphenylcyclopropenone on the scalp throughout.

The sample was whole blood, taken in connection with sensitization to the hapten diphenylcyclopropenone (DPC). The J gene is TRBJ2-3, the V gene TRBV23-1; 9 bases match TRBD1. TRBV23-1 is recorded as an ORF, its role being uncertain. The sequence derives from a woman aged 45-65 years with alopecia areata. Some clones in this sample may be carry-over from other donors' samples. CDR3 in amino acids: CAKGDRVGADTQYF. DNA of the CDR3: TGCGCCAAAGGGGACAGGGTGGGCGCAGATACGCAGTATTTT.